This record looks at one T cell receptor (beta chain) sequence and its context. This clone was counted a few times. Its antigen target is currently unknown. No qualities accompany the bases; no much larger clone lies one base away. This sample stems from a study of PD-1 blockade in classical Hodgkin lymphoma (TCRdb year 2020). Study-level background: Nivolumab dosing was 3 mg/kg intravenously every 2 weeks, continuing until either disease progression or unacceptable toxicity. A peripheral blood immune signature of response to PD-1 blockade in classical Hodgkin lymphoma was defined using TCR beta sequencing and CyTOF. On the study overall, not on this receptor specifically: Only a single clinical trial cohort was studied, and what caused the repertoire differences, possibly disease activity or prior therapy, remained undefined. Baseline TCR diversity was reported to be lower in newly diagnosed patients than in healthy donors and to be lower still in relapsed/refractory patients. Lower diversity was seen in patients whose nivolumab began less than 1 year after ASCT, and these patients were left out of later analyses so that immune reconstitution would not confound the results. CD4+ but not CD8+ TCR diversity rose significantly by C4D1 (p=0.0027 vs p=0.16), most apparent in complete responders (p=0.02). Baseline diversity similar to that of newly diagnosed patients was observed in trial patients achieving complete response, whereas significantly lower diversity was observed in partial responders and progressors.

Reading the label with the study, this specimen's time point is: cycle 1 day 1 (C1D1), immediately before nivolumab initiation. Every trial patient had relapsed after autologous stem cell transplantation, and cohorts A, B and C differed in prior brentuximab vedotin exposure. Using a Miltenyi CD8+ T cell isolation kit, CD8+ T cells were purified from thawed PBMCs through magnetic negative selection. The trial cohort was composed of 55 to 65 patients with relapsed/refractory classical Hodgkin lymphoma, for whom complete response, partial response or progressive disease was recorded as best overall response. Trial patients were treated with single-agent nivolumab in the multi-cohort phase II CheckMate 205 trial. An independent review committee assessed best overall response by applying the 2007 International Working Group response criteria. PBMCs from the trial were collected at three points: immediately before nivolumab initiation (C1D1), and during therapy at cycle 2 day 1 and cycle 4 day 1. After peripheral blood was drawn into 8 mL Vacutainer Cell Preparation Tubes, PBMCs were isolated by centrifugation and then cryopreserved. Purified CD4+ and CD8+ fractions were prepared only for cases where an additional PBMC sample was available. Magnetically labelled cells were removed on LS columns in a quadroMACS separator, and the flow-through was collected as the purified fraction.

CDR1 and CDR2 are read off the germline V gene as SGHDT and YYEEEE. Trimming accounts for 4 bases at V and 6 bases at J, while the number of junction bases matched to no gene is 3. The CDR3 goes from the cysteine to the phenylalanine over 12 residues. CDR3 DNA only is kept here, 36 bases in frame from base 1. The Qiagen DNeasy kit was used to extract genomic DNA from unsorted PBMCs and from the negatively selected CD4+ and CD8+ fractions. Using primers that anneal to V and J segments, immunoSEQ multiplex PCR amplified the TCR beta CDR3 regions. A synthetic immune receptor repertoire was used to minimize amplification bias, and remaining bias was computationally removed after sequencing. The original pipeline was this. Repertoire diversity was quantified as the Shannon entropy index using custom Python scripts. Unsorted, CD4+ and CD8+ repertoires were examined separately, except in combined analyses, for which CD4+ and CD8+ sequences were merged in silico. A clone counted as expanded when the clone's frequency after treatment rose at least 2-fold relative to C1D1, and clones undetected at baseline were given a pseudocount of 0.5. Clones with 0 or 1 copy at C1D1 were classified as singleton clones, and clones with 2 or more copies were classified as non-singleton clones. Clones expanded in unsorted samples were labelled as CD4+, CD8+ or unknown by matching protein sequences in sorted samples from the same patient. Wilcoxon tests were applied to paired samples to test diversity changes from C1D1 to C4D1. The source is immuneACCESS, and TCRdb retained only in-frame sequences with V and J called. Part of the clones is not carried over; for the studies checked, unresolved V genes explain less than half of this, and the remainder is unexplained. The V and J calls and clone size come from that table; D and trimming were worked out from the DNA. This sample holds 10,000 to 15,000 clones; more than 60% were observed only once. The ten largest clones add up to 24% of the sample.

The input for sequencing was CD8+ T cells from blood, taken at baseline. This clonotype was sampled from a human donor with classical Hodgkin lymphoma. The V gene is TRBV5-6 and the J gene is TRBJ1-2, with TRBD1 identical over 7 junction bases. CDR3 reads: CASSQQGNGYTF. The nucleotide sequence reads TGTGCCAGCAGCCAACAGGGGAATGGCTACACCTTC.